The T cell receptor (beta chain) under discussion was sequenced for a study of shared clonotypes between healthy human individuals. This clone was observed at least ten times. This sample also contains other DNA sequences that code for the same CDR3. The CDR3 runs 11 residues. In germline, CDR1 is SGHRS, CDR2 YFSETQ. V was clipped by 0 bases and J by 4 bases, with 2 bases between them. The data were produced by immunoSEQ multiplex PCR, yet TCRdb's version contains in-frame clones alone and is incomplete. This table holds approximately 320,000 clones, roughly 87% found once. The chain carries TRBV5-1 and TRBJ2-7; D ambiguous. Material for sequencing was memory CD8+ T cells sorted from blood. Subset: CD45RO+ cells pooled with CCR7-negative TemRA cells. The clonotype comes from a man aged 18 to 30 in good health. The CDR3 nucleotides read TGCGCCAGCAGCTTGGGATACGAGCAGTACTTC. Encoded protein: CASSLGYEQYF.